One and the same sample provided the 16 T cell receptor beta chains below, sequenced in a study of T-cell reconstitution after alpha-beta-depleted transplantation in children (TCRdb year 2016). Libraries were built with PCR. The reads were generated on an Illumina HiSeq 2500. TCR libraries were prepared with molecular barcoding, using unique molecular identifiers to normalize TCRbeta repertoire quantification. TCRdb ran its own pipeline on the public reads, namely fastp trimming at Q25 and MiXCR clone calling, and kept in-frame beta chains. Duplicate CDR3 protein sequences are folded into a single record with the most common DNA and genes. Across this sample there are 440,000 or so distinct CDR3 sequences, with roughly 10% seen only once. The top ten constitute nearly 5.5% of the sample. The source material was PBMCs from the stem cell graft donor, sampled from the stem cell graft. These receptors all come from a human donor who donated a stem cell graft to a child with acute myeloid leukemia.

The rearrangement uses TRBV10-2 and TRBJ1-4, with D maybe TRBD1 (5 bases). CDR1 and CDR2 from the germline V gene are WSHSY and SAAADI. The CDR3 covers 13 residues. V shed 6 bases and J shed 8 bases, with 13 bases lying between them. The CDR3 here is CASRGTTAEKLFF. Here the CDR3 DNA reads TGCGCCAGCAGAGGGACGACCGCCGAAAAACTGTTTTTT.

This clonotype was observed a handful of times. The J gene is TRBJ2-1, the V gene TRBV6-2 or TRBV6-3; D is uncertain. This CDR3 is built from 13 residues. Trimming took 5 bases from V and 8 from J, leaving 13 bases between them. From germline, CDR1 is MNHEY and CDR2 SVGEGT. The CDR3 is CASSPTLFDEQFF. The CDR3 DNA is TGTGCCAGCAGTCCTACACTGTTCGATGAGCAGTTCTTC.

This clonotype occurred a few times. The chain joins TRBV9 to TRBJ1-1, with 8 nucleotides matching TRBD1. The CDR3 loop spans 14 amino acids. Germline trimming cut 1 base from V and 8 bases from J; bases unmatched to any gene: 7. Per the germline V gene, CDR1 is SGDLS and CDR2 is YYNGEE. CDR3 in DNA: TGTGCCAGCAGCGTACTCAATGGACAGGGCGAAGCTTTCTTT. Its protein is CASSVLNGQGEAFF.

The chain carries TRBV6-1 and TRBJ2-7; the D call may be TRBD1 or TRBD2 (6 bases each). The CDR3 runs to 15 residues. The germline V gene encodes CDR1 MNHNS and CDR2 SASEGT. The CDR3 DNA sequence: TGTGCCAGCAGCGAGGAGGGACACCCCCAATACGGGCAGTACGTC. Its protein is CASSEEGHPQYGQYV.

V usage is TRBV4-1 and J usage is TRBJ2-2, with D maybe TRBD2 (5 bases). Germline loops: CDR1 MGHRA, CDR2 YSYEKL. V gave up 4 bases and J gave up 7 bases, with 10 bases separating them. This CDR3 region has 13 residues. CDR3 loop: CASSLREGGELFF. The CDR3 nucleotides are TGCGCCAGCAGCCTAAGAGAGGGCGGGGAGCTGTTTTTT.

The chain couples TRBV20-1 to TRBJ2-5; no definite D call. There are 14 residues in the CDR3. CDR1 DFQATT and CDR2 SNEGSKA come from the germline V gene (reference sequence). V was trimmed by 1 base and J by 7 bases, leaving 16 bases between them. The CDR3 region is CSARGGSPSGTQYF. CDR3 coding DNA: TGCAGTGCTAGAGGGGGTTCCCCCTCGGGGACCCAGTACTTC.

The rearrangement links TRBV20-1 to TRBJ2-3, with 11 nucleotides matching TRBD2. The V segment lost 6 bases and the J segment 2 bases; nucleotides outside the gene matches: 7. This CDR3 is 15 amino acids long. CDR1 is DFQATT and CDR2 is SNEGSKA in the germline V gene (reference sequence). The CDR3 spells CSAKTSGGHTDTQYF. The CDR3 DNA reads as TGCAGTGCAAAAACTAGCGGGGGACACACAGATACGCAGTATTTT.

The rearrangement links TRBV5-1 to TRBJ1-2; D is uncertain. This CDR3 is built from 15 residues. Germline V gene sequence: CDR1 SGHRS, CDR2 YFSETQ. V was cut by 0 bases and J by 7 bases, with 16 bases left in between. DNA for the CDR3: TGCGCCAGCAGCTTGGATCCAGGCCCCGGGAGTGGCTACACCTTC. It translates to CASSLDPGPGSGYTF.

This clonotype was observed a single time. The chain uses TRBV4-1 and TRBJ2-5; unclear D gene. V was cut by 3 bases and J by 1 base, with 12 bases left in between. Germline loops: CDR1 MGHRA, CDR2 YSYEKL. This CDR3 is 15 amino acids long. The CDR3 reads CASSQEEATQETQYF. CDR3 bases: TGCGCCAGCAGCCAGGAAGAGGCTACCCAAGAGACCCAGTACTTC.

The chain employs TRBV20-1 and TRBJ1-6; 9 bases match TRBD1. The germline V gene encodes CDR1 DFQATT and CDR2 SNEGSKA (reference sequence). The CDR3 loop spans 18 amino acids. The junction had 9 bases not matched to a gene; V was cut back by 3 bases and J by 0 bases. CDR3 loop: CSARQNRGPHSYNSPLHF. CDR3 in DNA: TGCAGTGCTAGGCAAAACAGGGGGCCTCACTCCTATAATTCACCCCTCCACTTT.

The sample holds one count of this clonotype. The rearrangement joins TRBV7-3 to TRBJ2-1; 7 bases map to TRBD2. The germline CDR1 and CDR2 sequences are SGHTA and FQGTGA. The J segment lost 3 bases and the V segment lost 5 bases, leaving 7 bases of the junction unmatched. This CDR3 is built from 15 residues. CDR3 nucleotides: TGTGCCAGCAGCCCCACCGGGACTAACTACAATGAGCAGTTCTTC. This translates into CASSPTGTNYNEQFF.

In its sample, this clonotype was seen a few times. The DNA of the CDR3 is TGCAGTGCTAGTTCGGACAGGGGCTACAATGAGCAGTTCTTC. Its translation: CSASSDRGYNEQFF. The chain carries TRBV20-1 and TRBJ2-1, with 9 positions matching TRBD1. Germline V CDR1 and CDR2: DFQATT, SNEGSKA (reference sequence). The ends lost 3 bases at V and 3 bases at J; junction bases unmatched: 3. This CDR3 spans 14 amino acids.

This clonotype was counted at least ten times. The chain uses TRBV3-1 and TRBJ1-2, with D tentatively TRBD1 (5 bases). Germline lookup yields CDR1 LGHDT and CDR2 YNNKEL (reference sequence). The CDR3 consists of 14 residues. V shed 4 bases and J shed 8 bases, with 17 bases lying between them. CDR3: CASSPRFREGGYTF. The CDR3 bases are TGTGCCAGCAGCCCCAGGTTCAGGGAGGGGGGCTACACCTTC.

The sample holds a few counts of this clonotype. V and J are TRBV20-1 and TRBJ1-3, with D perhaps matching TRBD1 (6 bases). Germline V gene sequence: CDR1 DFQATT, CDR2 SNEGSKA (reference sequence). There are 14 residues in the CDR3. The V end lost 6 bases, the J end lost 2 bases, and 14 bases lay between the germline ends. The CDR3 region has the DNA TGCAGTGCCGAAGGACAGACTCCTGGAAACACCATATATTTT. Translating gives CSAEGQTPGNTIYF.

This clonotype showed up just a few times. V is TRBV6-1 and J is TRBJ2-7; the D is unclear. Per germline, CDR1 MNHNS and CDR2 SASEGT. This CDR3 is 12 amino acids long. Trimming took 2 bases from V and 7 from J, leaving 9 bases between them. The CDR3 loop is CASSETGWEQYF. DNA for the CDR3: TGTGCCAGCAGTGAAACGGGTTGGGAGCAGTACTTC.

This chain uses TRBV7-6 with TRBJ2-5; 8 positions match TRBD1. This CDR3 is built from 14 residues. CDR1 and CDR2 from the germline V gene are SGHVS and FNYEAQ. V lost 5 bases and J lost 5; bases outside the gene matches: 7. Here the CDR3 DNA reads TGTGCCAGCAGCCCGAGGGACAGGATGGAGACCCAGTACTTC. This sequence encodes CASSPRDRMETQYF. Full variable domain (outside the CDR3, taken from reference TRBV7-6 and TRBJ2-5): GAGVSQSPRYKVTKRGQDVALRCDPISGHVSLYWYRQALGQGPEFLTYFNYEAQQDKSGLPNDRFSAERPEGSISTLTIQRTEQRDSAMYRCASSPRDRMETQYFGPGTRLLVL.